These 30 T cell receptor beta chains were sequenced from one sample in a study of molecular identifiers for immune sequencing clone quantification. One entry per CDR3 protein results from TCRdb running MiXCR on the PCR reads. The table includes a few hundred thousand distinct CDR3 sequences, roughly a fifth detected once. The material sequenced was naive CD8+ T cells from blood, with Jurkat cell RNA spiked in. Subset reported: FACS-sorted CD8+CD4-CCR7+CD45RA+ naive T cells. All receptors derive from a human donor in good health. Some libraries in this study had Jurkat cell RNA spiked in.

This clonotype has ten or more counts. This chain uses TRBV30 with TRBJ1-1; TRBD1 matches at 11 bases. With V trimmed by 4 bases and J by 4 bases, 11 bases remained unmatched. Germline V gives CDR1 GTSNPN, CDR2 SVGIG (reference sequence). The CDR3 extends over 16 amino acids. CDR3 DNA: TGTGCCTGGACCGAGGACAGGGGGCACCTGATCACTGAAGCTTTCTTT. It yields the protein CAWTEDRGHLITEAFF.

V gene TRBV7-6 combines with J gene TRBJ2-2; weak D call: TRBD1 (7 bases). From germline, CDR1 is SGHVS and CDR2 FNYEAQ. The CDR3 consists of 19 residues. The V end lost 4 bases, the J end lost 2 bases, and 23 bases lay between the germline ends. CDR3: CASSSPSETGVINTGELFF. The CDR3 bases are TGTGCCAGCAGCTCCCCTAGCGAAACAGGGGTAATTAACACCGGGGAGCTGTTTTTT.

There are a few counts of this clonotype. The CDR3 nucleotides are TGCAGTGCTAGAGATTTCCCGGGACAGGGTTTGGGGAATGAGCAGTTCTTC. Protein sequence: CSARDFPGQGLGNEQFF. This chain uses TRBV20-1 with TRBJ2-1, with TRBD1 matching 9 bases. Germline V gene data show CDR1 as DFQATT and CDR2 as SNEGSKA (reference sequence). V dropped 0 bases and J dropped 7; count of bases not matched to a gene: 13. This CDR3 is built from 17 residues.

The rearrangement links TRBV13 to TRBJ2-7; a possible D gene is TRBD2 (7 bases). Per the germline V gene, CDR1 is PRHDT and CDR2 is FYEKMQ (reference sequence). V lost 5 bases and J 9 bases, leaving 14 bases between the germline ends. The CDR3 length is 12 residues. CDR3 nucleotide sequence: TGTGCCAGCAGCCCCGGGGGGCCGCGGCAGTACTTC. Its translation is CASSPGGPRQYF.

About this clonotype itself: A read error may produce the germline difference seen at one junction end. The rearrangement joins TRBV20-1 to TRBJ1-6; D might be TRBD1 (6 bases). The CDR3 length is 13 residues. Germline CDR1 reads DFQATT; CDR2 reads SNEGSKA (reference sequence). The CDR3 reads CSARENDRPRSYF. The CDR3 DNA is TGCAGTGCTAGAGAGAACGACAGGCCGAGGAGTTACTTT.

Note on this clonotype: At one end, the junction sequence differs from germline, possibly due to a read error. V usage is TRBV10-1 and J usage is TRBJ2-3; D is unresolved. The CDR3 spans 12 residues. Germline V gene lookup returns CDR1 WNHNN and CDR2 SYGVQD (reference sequence). CDR3 region: CAGSESGDTQYF. CDR3 nucleotide sequence: TGCGCCGGCAGTGAGTCGGGAGATACGCAGTATTTT.

This clonotype was detected only a few times. The V call is TRBV5-1, the J call TRBJ2-7; D not resolved. The germline CDR1 and CDR2 sequences are SGHRS and YFSETQ. V lost 2 bases to trimming and J lost 3 bases, with 9 bases between them. The CDR3 runs to 13 residues. The CDR3 nucleotides read TGCGCCAGCAGCTTAGAGCAGAACTACGAGCAGTACTTC. Amino acids: CASSLEQNYEQYF.

This clonotype was detected only a few times. The chain has TRBV4-1 and TRBJ1-3, with D hard to call. Germline V gene lookup returns CDR1 MGHRA and CDR2 YSYEKL. The CDR3 runs to 16 residues. V was shortened by 4 bases and J by 4 bases, with 17 bases between the two germline ends. For the CDR3, the DNA is TGCGCCAGCAGCCGAGTCGCTCAAGCGGTAGGAAACACCATATATTTT. Encoded protein: CASSRVAQAVGNTIYF.

This clonotype has a count of ten or more. The rearrangement uses TRBV5-6 and TRBJ2-3; D is unresolved. Germline V lookup: CDR1 SGHDT, CDR2 YYEEEE. The length of the CDR3 is 12 residues. V was cut by 1 base and J by 5 bases, with 5 bases left in between. The CDR3 spells CASSLLIDTQYF. The CDR3 DNA is TGTGCCAGCAGCTTGCTTATAGATACGCAGTATTTT.

As to this clonotype: One base away lies a much larger clone, so this may be a sequencing read error. The rearrangement joins TRBV28 to TRBJ2-1; a weak D match, TRBD2 (6 bases). Germline loops: CDR1 MDHEN, CDR2 SYDVKM. This CDR3 is built from 16 residues. Between the trimmed V and J ends, which lost 6 bases and 13 bases, there was a span of 28 bases. The CDR3 loop is CASRGEVMQQQETQFF. CDR3 sequence (DNA): TGTGCCAGCAGGGGGGAGGTTATGCAGCAACAAGAGACCCAGTTCTTC.

This clonotype was counted once. The gene calls are TRBV4-1 and TRBJ2-3; no clear D. Germline CDR1 MGHRA, CDR2 YSYEKL. The V gene lost 4 bases and the J gene lost 2 bases, with 7 bases spanning the gap. The CDR3 totals 13 residues. The CDR3 protein is CASSPRTTDTQYF. Here the CDR3 DNA reads TGCGCCAGCAGCCCCCGCACCACAGATACGCAGTATTTT.

The gene calls are TRBV24-1 and TRBJ2-2; 11 bases are a match to TRBD1. Unmatched junction bases numbered 6, after V lost 3 bases and J lost 7 bases. CDR1 is KGHDR, CDR2 SFDVKD, per germline. This CDR3 contains 16 residues. CDR3 region: CATSDLGQGAGGELFF. DNA for the CDR3: TGTGCCACCAGTGATCTAGGACAGGGGGCCGGCGGGGAGCTGTTTTTT.

This clonotype turned up a few times. The J gene is TRBJ2-1, the V gene TRBV12-3 or TRBV12-4; D ambiguous. The CDR3 extends over 12 amino acids. The V gene lost 6 bases and the J gene lost 7 bases, with 10 bases spanning the gap. The CDR3 sequence: CASSLKRNEQFF. In nucleotides, the CDR3 is TGTGCCAGCAGCCTTAAGAGGAATGAGCAGTTCTTC.

This clonotype was seen repeatedly, ten times or more. CDR3 loop: CASSHPDRAEAFF. The CDR3, as DNA: TGTGCCAGCAGCCACCCGGACAGGGCTGAAGCTTTCTTT. The V and J genes are TRBV3-1 and TRBJ1-1, with 8 bases that match TRBD1. The trim removed 3 bases at V and 6 bases at J, leaving 3 bases unmatched. This CDR3 spans 13 amino acids. CDR1 LGHDT and CDR2 YNNKEL come from the germline V gene (reference sequence).

This clonotype has a count of ten or more. The rearrangement joins TRBV2 to TRBJ2-3; weak D call: TRBD1 (5 bases). The V end lost 3 bases, the J end lost 2 bases, and 15 bases lay between the germline ends. CDR1 and CDR2 (germline): SNHLY, FYNNEI. This CDR3 has 16 amino acids. The CDR3 sequence: CASSEVRASLTDTQYF. CDR3 in DNA: TGTGCCAGCAGTGAGGTCAGGGCCTCTCTCACAGATACGCAGTATTTT.

This clonotype was seen repeatedly, ten times or more. The chain uses TRBV7-9 and TRBJ2-5, with D unclear. The V gene's germline CDR1 is SEHNR and CDR2 FQNEAQ (reference sequence). CDR3 size: 15 residues. V was pared by 5 bases and J by 2 bases, with 15 bases between. Here the CDR3 DNA reads TGTGCCAGCAGCCCAAGTTCGGTTAGACAAGAGACCCAGTACTTC. Translation: CASSPSSVRQETQYF.

About this clonotype: A much bigger clone sits one base away, suggesting this may be a read error. The rearrangement joins TRBV7-6 to TRBJ2-3; D possibly corresponds to TRBD2 (5 bases). The germline CDR1 and CDR2 sequences are SGHVS and FNYEAQ. The CDR3 spans 15 residues. The V end lost 5 bases, the J end lost 6 bases, and 18 bases lay between the germline ends. The CDR3 sequence: CASSPALDLADTQYF. In DNA, the CDR3 is TGTGCCAGCAGCCCGGCCCTCGATCTAGCTGATACGCAGTATTTT.

The rearrangement links TRBV12-3 or TRBV12-4 to TRBJ2-3, with D possibly matching TRBD1 (6 bases). The CDR3 runs 16 residues. Trimming stripped 6 bases from V and 6 bases from J, with 22 bases between. The CDR3 loop reads CASSLSSGAEGDTQYF. The CDR3 bases are TGTGCCAGCAGCTTGTCGTCAGGGGCTGAGGGGGATACGCAGTATTTT.

This clonotype has only a few counts. The chain is built from TRBV7-9 and TRBJ2-2; tentatively, D is TRBD1 or TRBD2 (5 bases each). This CDR3 contains 14 residues. V lost 1 base and J lost 7, with 10 bases in between. CDR1 is SEHNR and CDR2 is FQNEAQ in the germline V gene (reference sequence). The CDR3, as DNA: TGTGCCAGCAGCTTAGGGGACCCCGGCGGGGAGCTGTTTTTT. It specifies CASSLGDPGGELFF.

The V call is TRBV9, the J call TRBJ2-7; 7 bases align to TRBD1. Germline V lookup: CDR1 SGDLS, CDR2 YYNGEE. This CDR3 region has 16 residues. V shed 0 bases and J 7 bases; nucleotides not matched to a gene: 13. CDR3 coding DNA: TGTGCCAGCAGCGTAGAACCGCCAGGGGGAATGGGGGAGCAGTACTTC. Translated: CASSVEPPGGMGEQYF.

This clonotype was seen many times. J is TRBJ2-7 and V is TRBV20-1; TRBD2 might be the D (6 bases). This CDR3 is 12 amino acids long. Germline V gene data show CDR1 as DFQATT and CDR2 as SNEGSKA (reference sequence). V was trimmed by 3 bases and J by 3 bases, leaving 9 bases between them. The DNA for the CDR3 is TGCAGTGCTAGGGGACTGGGCTACGAGCAGTACTTC. This sequence encodes CSARGLGYEQYF.

CDR3 in DNA: TGTGCCAGCAGCTTAACGGGTCCCCACGAGCAGTACTTC. As protein: CASSLTGPHEQYF. This sequence joins TRBV7-9 and TRBJ2-7; D remains unclear. This CDR3 comprises 13 residues. V lost 2 bases and J lost 5, with 10 bases in between. Looked up from germline, CDR1 is SEHNR and CDR2 is FQNEAQ (reference sequence).

For this clonotype: This could be a read error, since a much larger clone is one nucleotide away. The conserved phenylalanine or tryptophan normally closing the CDR3 is absent here, so this likely arose from a read error. This chain connects TRBV6-6 to TRBJ2-2; TRBD2 matches 11 bases. V dropped 4 bases and J dropped 3; count of bases not matched to a gene: 7. The CDR3 covers 17 residues. Per germline, CDR1 MNHNY and CDR2 SVGAGI (reference sequence). This CDR3 reads CASSSEPLAGDTGELFS. DNA for the CDR3: TGTGCCAGCAGTTCCGAACCACTAGCGGGAGACACCGGGGAGCTGTTTTCT.

This clonotype was seen ten or more times. This sequence joins TRBV7-9 and TRBJ2-5; D might be TRBD2 (6 bases). V lost 5 bases, J lost 3 bases, and 19 bases lay in between. The CDR3 has 16 residues. The germline V gene has CDR1 SEHNR and CDR2 FQNEAQ (reference sequence). CDR3 DNA: TGTGCCAGCAGCGGCCTCCTAGCGATAAACAAAGAGACCCAGTACTTC. This encodes CASSGLLAINKETQYF.

The J gene is TRBJ2-7, the V gene TRBV5-6; no clear D gene. The germline V and J ends were trimmed by 4 bases and 1 base, with 9 bases remaining between them. CDR3 length: 13 amino acids. The germline V gene has CDR1 SGHDT and CDR2 YYEEEE. CDR3 sequence: CASSPLDSYEQYF. As DNA, the CDR3 is TGTGCCAGCAGCCCGTTAGATTCCTACGAGCAGTACTTC.

The chain recombines TRBV27 with TRBJ2-7; D not resolved. V lost 3 bases to trimming and J lost 0 bases, with 6 bases between them. Germline CDR1 is MNHEY and CDR2 is SMNVEV (reference sequence). The CDR3 is 13 residues long. The CDR3 sequence: CASSLALSYEQYF. The CDR3 nucleotides read TGTGCCAGCAGTTTGGCACTCTCCTACGAGCAGTACTTC.

This clonotype is a singleton in its sample. The V gene is TRBV27, the J gene TRBJ2-1; TRBD1 aligns across 10 bases. J gave up 4 bases and V 5 bases, and 5 bases lay outside the gene matches. The length of the CDR3 is 15 residues. Germline V CDR1 and CDR2: MNHEY, SMNVEV (reference sequence). The CDR3, as DNA: TGTGCCAGCAGTCGACAGGGGGCTGGTTACAATGAGCAGTTCTTC. This translates into CASSRQGAGYNEQFF.

CDR3 region: CASSSRDRELYEQYF. CDR3 nucleotides: TGTGCCAGTAGTAGCCGGGACAGAGAGTTATACGAGCAGTACTTC. The chain uses TRBV19 and TRBJ2-7, with 7 bases identical to TRBD1. The CDR3 contains 15 residues. V lost 4 bases and J lost 4; bases outside the gene matches: 10. Looked up from germline, CDR1 is LNHDA and CDR2 is SQIVND (reference sequence).

The V and J genes are TRBV20-1 and TRBJ2-7, with 7 nucleotides matching TRBD1. The length of the CDR3 is 15 residues. V trimming: 0 bases; J trimming: 0 bases; junction bases outside the gene matches: 5. Germline values: CDR1 DFQATT, CDR2 SNEGSKA (reference sequence). CDR3: CSARDPGGPSYEQYF. CDR3 nucleotides: TGCAGTGCTAGAGATCCAGGGGGACCCTCCTACGAGCAGTACTTC.

As concerns this clonotype: Its ends do not fully match the called genes, so a read error is possible. The chain carries TRBV11-2 and TRBJ2-1, with 12 bases identical to TRBD2. Germline CDR1 and CDR2: SGHAT and FQNNGV. This CDR3 is built from 15 residues. This chain's CDR3 is CTSSFLAGGHNEQFF. The CDR3 DNA reads as TGTACCAGCAGCTTCCTAGCGGGGGGGCACAATGAGCAGTTCTTC.